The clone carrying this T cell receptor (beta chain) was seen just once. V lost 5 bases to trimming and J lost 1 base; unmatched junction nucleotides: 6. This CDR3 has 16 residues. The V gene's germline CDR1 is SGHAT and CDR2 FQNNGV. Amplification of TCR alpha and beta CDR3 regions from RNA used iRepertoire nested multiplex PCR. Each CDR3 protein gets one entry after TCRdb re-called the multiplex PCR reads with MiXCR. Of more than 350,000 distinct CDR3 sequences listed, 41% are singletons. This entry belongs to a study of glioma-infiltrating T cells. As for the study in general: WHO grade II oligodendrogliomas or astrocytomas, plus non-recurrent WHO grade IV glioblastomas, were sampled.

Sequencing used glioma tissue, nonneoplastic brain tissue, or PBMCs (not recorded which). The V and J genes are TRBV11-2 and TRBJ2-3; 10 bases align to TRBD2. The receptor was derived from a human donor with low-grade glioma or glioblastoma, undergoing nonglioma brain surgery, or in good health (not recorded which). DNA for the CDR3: TGTGCCAGCAGCCCTAGCGGGGGAGGGCGCACAGATACGCAGTATTTT. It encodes CASSPSGGGRTDTQYF.